These 21 T cell receptor beta chains were sequenced from one sample in a study of T cells in Graves' hyperthyroidism and ophthalmopathy. Amplification of TCR beta CDR3 regions was performed using RNA transcripts as template. First-round RT-PCR of the TCR CDR3 relied on the HTBI primer set. TCRdb re-called the multiplex PCR reads through MiXCR, storing one row per CDR3 protein. The sample lists roughly 740,000 distinct CDR3 sequences; 16% were seen once. Sequenced material: blood. The receptors come from a man younger than 30 with Graves' hyperthyroidism.

The chain carries TRBV7-2 and TRBJ1-4; no definite D call. From germline, CDR1 is SGHTA and CDR2 FQGNSA. There are 15 residues in the CDR3. V was pared by 5 bases and J by 6 bases, with 16 bases between. The CDR3 DNA reads TGTGCCAGCAGCCCCCAGGACCCACGGGATGAAAAACTGTTTTTT. It specifies CASSPQDPRDEKLFF.

This clonotype has only a few counts. The chain employs TRBV19 and TRBJ2-1; 9 nucleotides line up with TRBD1. V dropped 0 bases and J dropped 3; count of bases not matched to a gene: 3. The length of the CDR3 is 16 residues. CDR1 and CDR2 (germline): LNHDA, SQIVND (reference sequence). The CDR3: CASSIEPGQGYNEQFF. CDR3 bases: TGTGCCAGTAGTATAGAGCCGGGACAGGGCTACAATGAGCAGTTCTTC.

This clonotype was seen at least ten times. The chain uses TRBV18 and TRBJ1-5; the match to TRBD1 covers 8 bases. There are 15 residues in the CDR3. V shed 3 bases, J shed 1 base, and the junction held 2 bases outside the gene matches. The germline CDR1 and CDR2 sequences are KGHSH and LQKENI. The DNA of the CDR3 is TGTGCCAGCTCACCGGGACAGGCGAGCAATCAGCCCCAGCATTTT. Protein sequence: CASSPGQASNQPQHF.

This clonotype was found many times. The CDR3 region has the DNA TGTGCCAGCAGGATGACTAGCGGGAGGGTGTACGAGCAGTACTTC. It yields the protein CASRMTSGRVYEQYF. The chain is built from TRBV28 and TRBJ2-7; 14 bases agree with TRBD2. Germline CDR1 and CDR2: MDHEN and SYDVKM. Trimming at V came to 6 bases and at J to 4 bases, leaving 5 bases not matched to a gene. This CDR3 comprises 15 residues.

The chain employs TRBV20-1 and TRBJ2-2; D remains ambiguous. Germline V gene data show CDR1 as DFQATT and CDR2 as SNEGSKA (reference sequence). V lost 0 bases, J lost 5 bases, and 13 bases lay in between. The CDR3 runs to 15 residues. The CDR3 loop reads CSAREGPGGTGELFF. CDR3 coding DNA: TGCAGTGCTAGAGAAGGGCCGGGTGGGACCGGGGAGCTGTTTTTT.

This clonotype was counted at least ten times. V and J are TRBV11-2 and TRBJ2-7, with D unresolved. CDR3 length: 13 amino acids. V dropped 1 base and J dropped 6 bases, with 10 bases sitting between them. From germline, CDR1 is SGHAT and CDR2 FQNNGV. The DNA for the CDR3 is TGTGCCAGCAGCTTAGCGATGGGCGCCGAGCAGTACTTC. Translation gives CASSLAMGAEQYF.

The chain carries TRBV19 and TRBJ2-7, with 10 bases that match TRBD2. Germline CDR1 reads LNHDA; CDR2 reads SQIVND (reference sequence). J gave up 0 bases and V 6 bases, and 5 bases lay outside the gene matches. The CDR3 spans 15 residues. The CDR3 spells CASSVLAGSSYEQYF. The CDR3 nucleotides read TGTGCCAGTAGCGTACTAGCGGGGAGCTCCTACGAGCAGTACTTC.

The rearrangement joins TRBV19 to TRBJ2-2, with 7 nucleotides matching TRBD2. Germline loops: CDR1 LNHDA, CDR2 SQIVND (reference sequence). The CDR3 loop spans 16 amino acids. V was clipped by 5 bases and J by 2 bases; unmatched bases: 8. Here the CDR3 reads CASSLLGLVNTGELFF. CDR3 bases: TGTGCCAGTAGTTTACTAGGACTAGTCAACACCGGGGAGCTGTTTTTT.

The sample holds a few counts of this clonotype. The gene calls are TRBV9 and TRBJ2-3; the D is unclear. The CDR3 is 18 amino acids. Between the trimmed V and J ends, which lost 1 base and 0 bases, there was a span of 18 bases. Germline lookup yields CDR1 SGDLS and CDR2 YYNGEE. The CDR3 DNA is TGTGCCAGCAGCGTATCCCTCATTTCGTGGTCTAGCACAGATACGCAGTATTTT. Its translation is CASSVSLISWSSTDTQYF.

The sample holds one count of this clonotype. The rearrangement uses TRBV20-1 and TRBJ2-1; weak D call: TRBD1 (5 bases). CDR1 and CDR2 from the germline V gene are DFQATT and SNEGSKA (reference sequence). CDR3 length equals 12 residues. V lost 1 base and J lost 8, with 9 bases in between. DNA of the CDR3: TGCAGTGCTAGAGCAGGGTCGGATGAGCAGTTCTTC. Residues: CSARAGSDEQFF.

The chain links TRBV20-1 to TRBJ2-7; D might be TRBD2 (6 bases). This CDR3 region has 13 residues. CDR1 and CDR2 from the germline V gene are DFQATT and SNEGSKA (reference sequence). V was trimmed by 4 bases and J by 6 bases, leaving 16 bases between them. CDR3 nucleotides: TGCAGTGCTACGGGACTCGCTGAGCGCGAGCAGTACTTC. It is translated as CSATGLAEREQYF.

This chain links TRBV4-2 with TRBJ2-7; the match to TRBD2 covers 13 bases. This CDR3 has 15 residues. CDR1 is LGHNA, CDR2 YNFKEQ, per germline. V was pared by 3 bases and J by 7 bases, with 6 bases of the junction left unmatched. CDR3 in amino acids: CASSHGLAGAGEQYF. The CDR3 region has the DNA TGTGCCAGCAGCCACGGACTAGCGGGAGCGGGGGAGCAGTACTTC.

This chain joins TRBV4-3 and TRBJ2-7, with 8 bases lining up with TRBD1. The V segment lost 0 bases and the J segment 4 bases; nucleotides outside the gene matches: 5. The CDR3 runs 15 residues. Looked up from germline, CDR1 is LGHNA and CDR2 is YSLEER. The CDR3 here is CASSQDLDRAYEQYF. The CDR3 nucleotides are TGCGCCAGCAGCCAAGACTTGGACAGGGCATACGAGCAGTACTTC.

The genes are TRBV4-3 and TRBJ2-1; D may be TRBD1 or TRBD2 (6 bases each). With 1 base removed from V and 0 bases from J, the gap between germline ends came to 13 bases. The CDR3 is 17 amino acids. CDR1 is LGHNA, CDR2 YSLEER, per germline. The CDR3 region is CASSQAGAGSSYNEQFF. The CDR3 DNA follows: TGCGCCAGCAGCCAAGCGGGGGCGGGGAGCTCCTACAATGAGCAGTTCTTC.

This clonotype appeared a few times. This sequence joins TRBV24-1 and TRBJ1-1, with 10 bases aligning to TRBD1. The CDR3 is made up of 16 amino acids. With V trimmed by 5 bases and J by 0 bases, 5 bases remained unmatched. In germline, CDR1 is KGHDR, CDR2 SFDVKD. This chain's CDR3 is CATSATGGGMNTEAFF. The CDR3, as DNA: TGTGCCACCAGTGCGACAGGGGGCGGAATGAACACTGAAGCTTTCTTT.

The rearrangement links TRBV6-2 or TRBV6-3 to TRBJ2-7; 8 bases match TRBD2. From germline, CDR1 is MNHEY and CDR2 SVGEGT. The CDR3 contains 16 residues. With 0 bases clipped from V and 3 bases from J, the junction kept 7 bases outside the gene matches. CDR3 nucleotide sequence: TGTGCCAGCAGTTACTCGAACAGCGGGAGTGTCTACGAGCAGTACTTC. It yields the protein CASSYSNSGSVYEQYF.

This clonotype was picked up many times. The rearrangement links TRBV7-9 to TRBJ2-7; either TRBD1 or TRBD2 may supply D (5 bases each). The ends were cut back, 5 bases at V and 0 bases at J, with 11 bases in the middle. Germline CDR1 reads SEHNR; CDR2 reads FQNEAQ (reference sequence). CDR3 length: 14 residues. CDR3 loop: CASSLWGSSYEQYF. The CDR3 bases are TGTGCCAGCAGCCTCTGGGGGAGCTCCTACGAGCAGTACTTC.

This clonotype was counted ten times or more. The chain has TRBV18 and TRBJ1-1; no definite D call. Looked up from germline, CDR1 is KGHSH and CDR2 is LQKENI. The CDR3 is 16 amino acids. V lost 2 bases to trimming and J lost 4 bases, with 17 bases between them. This CDR3 reads CASSPRQLGLSTEAFF. The CDR3 DNA is TGTGCCAGCTCACCAAGGCAGTTAGGCTTGAGCACTGAAGCTTTCTTT.

The chain recombines TRBV10-3 with TRBJ2-5; D may be TRBD1 (5 bases). Per the germline V gene, CDR1 is ENHRY and CDR2 is SYGVKD. The length of the CDR3 is 12 residues. Trimming took off 6 bases at V and 5 bases at J, with 10 bases between the two ends. CDR3 DNA: TGTGCCATCAGACAGGTTGGGGAGACCCAGTACTTC. Translation: CAIRQVGETQYF.

This clonotype was observed a few times. The chain combines TRBV7-2 with TRBJ1-1; 8 bases match TRBD1. With V trimmed by 3 bases and J by 10 bases, 7 bases remained unmatched. Germline-derived CDR1 and CDR2 are SGHTA and FQGNSA. The CDR3 is 13 residues long. The CDR3 sequence: CASSLEQGVGAFF. Here the CDR3 DNA reads TGTGCCAGCAGCTTGGAACAGGGGGTTGGAGCTTTCTTT.

The chain combines TRBV24-1 with TRBJ2-1, with 11 bases lining up with TRBD2. Trimming cost V 1 base and J 8 bases; bases outside gene matches: 6. From germline, CDR1 is KGHDR and CDR2 SFDVKD. This CDR3 is built from 16 residues. The CDR3 DNA follows: TGTGCCACCAGTGATTTCACTAGCGGGAGTATTTATGAGCAGTTCTTC. Its protein is CATSDFTSGSIYEQFF.